The T cell receptor beta chain under discussion was sequenced for a study of cytomegalovirus exposure and HLA in healthy donors. Trimming took 0 bases from V and 5 from J; bases not matched to a gene: 3. The germline CDR1 and CDR2 sequences are SGDLS and YYNGEE. The CDR3 has 15 residues. The repertoire was sequenced with immunoSEQ multiplex PCR; TCRdb's copy has only in-frame clones and lacks some. The data show around 200,000 clones, 80% to 85% seen once. The sequence was collected from a woman under 40 in good health and CMV-seronegative. The sequenced sample consisted of PBMCs. The chain employs TRBV9 and TRBJ2-2; 8 bases match TRBD1. The CDR3 region has the DNA TGTGCCAGCAGCGTAGGGACAGGGCCGACCGGGGAGCTGTTTTTT. Amino acids: CASSVGTGPTGELFF.